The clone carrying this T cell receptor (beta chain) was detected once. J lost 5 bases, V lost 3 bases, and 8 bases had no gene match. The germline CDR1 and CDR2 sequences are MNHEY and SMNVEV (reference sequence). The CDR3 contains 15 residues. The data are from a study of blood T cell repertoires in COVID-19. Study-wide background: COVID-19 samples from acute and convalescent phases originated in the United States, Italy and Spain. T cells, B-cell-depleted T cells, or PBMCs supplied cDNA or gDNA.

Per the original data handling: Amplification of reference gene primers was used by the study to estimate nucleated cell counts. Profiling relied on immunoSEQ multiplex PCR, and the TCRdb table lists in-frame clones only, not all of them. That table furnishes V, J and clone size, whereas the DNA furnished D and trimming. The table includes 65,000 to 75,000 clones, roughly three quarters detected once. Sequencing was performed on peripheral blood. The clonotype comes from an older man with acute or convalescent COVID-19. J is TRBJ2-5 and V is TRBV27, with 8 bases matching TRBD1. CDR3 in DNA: TGTGCCAGCAGTTTTGGCAGGGGGCCTCTGGAGACCCAGTACTTC. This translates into CASSFGRGPLETQYF.